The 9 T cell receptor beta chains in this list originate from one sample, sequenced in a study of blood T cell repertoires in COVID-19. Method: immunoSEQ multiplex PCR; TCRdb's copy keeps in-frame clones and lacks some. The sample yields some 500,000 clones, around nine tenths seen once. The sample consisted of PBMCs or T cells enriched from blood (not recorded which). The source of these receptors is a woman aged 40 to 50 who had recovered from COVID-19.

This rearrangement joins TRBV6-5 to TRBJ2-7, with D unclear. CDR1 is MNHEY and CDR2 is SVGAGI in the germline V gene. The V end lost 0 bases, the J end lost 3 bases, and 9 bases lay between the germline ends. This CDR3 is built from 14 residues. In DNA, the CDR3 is TGTGCCAGCAGTTACTCTTCCTCCTACTACGAGCAGTACTTC. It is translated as CASSYSSSYYEQYF.

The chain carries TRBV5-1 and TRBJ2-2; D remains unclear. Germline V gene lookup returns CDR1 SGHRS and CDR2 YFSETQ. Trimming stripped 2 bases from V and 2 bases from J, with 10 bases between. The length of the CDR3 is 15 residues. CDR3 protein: CASSFLESNTGELFF. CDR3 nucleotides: TGCGCCAGCAGCTTCCTAGAGAGCAACACCGGGGAGCTGTTTTTT.

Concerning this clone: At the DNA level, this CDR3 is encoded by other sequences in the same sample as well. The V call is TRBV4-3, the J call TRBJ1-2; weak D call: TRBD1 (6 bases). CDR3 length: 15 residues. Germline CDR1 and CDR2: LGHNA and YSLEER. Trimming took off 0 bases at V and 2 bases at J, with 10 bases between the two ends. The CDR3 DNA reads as TGCGCCAGCAGCCAAGACTTACAGGGCAACTATGGCTACACCTTC. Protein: CASSQDLQGNYGYTF.

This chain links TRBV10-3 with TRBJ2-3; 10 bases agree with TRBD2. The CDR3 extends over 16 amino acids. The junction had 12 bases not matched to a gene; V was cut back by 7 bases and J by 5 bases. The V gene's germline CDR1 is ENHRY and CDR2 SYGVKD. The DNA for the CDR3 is TGTGCCATCACCCTCACAGCGGGAGGGCTGGGAGATACGCAGTATTTT. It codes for CAITLTAGGLGDTQYF.

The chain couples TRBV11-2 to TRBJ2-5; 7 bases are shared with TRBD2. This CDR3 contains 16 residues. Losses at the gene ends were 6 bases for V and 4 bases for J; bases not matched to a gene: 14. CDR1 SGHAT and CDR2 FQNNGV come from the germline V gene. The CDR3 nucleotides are TGTGCCAGCAGACATAATCGGGGGGAGGGGAGAGAGACCCAGTACTTC. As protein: CASRHNRGEGRETQYF. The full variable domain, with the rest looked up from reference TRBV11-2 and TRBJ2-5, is EAGVAQSPRYKIIEKRQSVAFWCNPISGHATLYWYQQILGQGPKLLIQFQNNGVVDDSQLPKDRFSAERLKGVDSTLKIQPAKLEDSAVYLCASRHNRGEGRETQYFGPGTRLLVL.

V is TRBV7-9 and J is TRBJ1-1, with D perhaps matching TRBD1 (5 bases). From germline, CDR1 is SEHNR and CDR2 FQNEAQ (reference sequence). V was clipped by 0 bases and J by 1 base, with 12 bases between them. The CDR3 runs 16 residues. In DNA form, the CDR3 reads TGTGCCAGCAGCTTAGCCCCCCGCACAGGGAACACTGAAGCTTTCTTT. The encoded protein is CASSLAPRTGNTEAFF.

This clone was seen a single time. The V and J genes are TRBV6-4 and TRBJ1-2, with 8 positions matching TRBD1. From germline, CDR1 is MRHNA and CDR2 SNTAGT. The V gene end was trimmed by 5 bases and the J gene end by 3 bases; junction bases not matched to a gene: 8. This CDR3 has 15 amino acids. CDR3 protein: CASSTRTGSYYGYTF. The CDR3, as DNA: TGTGCCAGCAGTACAAGGACAGGGTCCTACTATGGCTACACCTTC.

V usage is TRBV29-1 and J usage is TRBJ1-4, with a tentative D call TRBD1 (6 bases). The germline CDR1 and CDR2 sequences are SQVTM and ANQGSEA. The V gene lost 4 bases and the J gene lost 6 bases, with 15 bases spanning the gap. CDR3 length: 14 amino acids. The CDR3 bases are TGCAGCGTTGGCCCAAGGGGGGGGGATGAAAAACTGTTTTTT. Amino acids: CSVGPRGGDEKLFF.

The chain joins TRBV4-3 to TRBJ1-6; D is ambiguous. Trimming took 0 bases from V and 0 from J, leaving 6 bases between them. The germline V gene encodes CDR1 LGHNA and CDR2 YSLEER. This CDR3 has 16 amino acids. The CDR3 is CASSQEKSSYNSPLHF. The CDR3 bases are TGCGCCAGCAGCCAAGAGAAGAGCTCCTATAATTCACCCCTCCACTTT.